This entry lists 27 T cell receptor beta chains sequenced from one sample in a study of response to subunit inactivated influenza vaccine. TCRdb redid the calling of the RT-PCR reads with MiXCR, one entry per CDR3 protein. The profile shows 600,000 to 700,000 distinct CDR3 sequences, roughly 15% of them singletons. The sequenced sample was PBMCs from blood, obtained 14 to 15 days before vaccination. The receptors derive from a man aged 45-65 years who received an inactivated influenza vaccine.

This clonotype was detected a few times. This sequence joins TRBV29-1 and TRBJ2-7; perhaps TRBD2 as D (5 bases). The CDR3 contains 15 residues. Germline CDR1 and CDR2: SQVTM and ANQGSEA. V was pared by 2 bases and J by 9 bases, with 23 bases between. Here the CDR3 reads CSVEPLLPGLSWQYF. CDR3 DNA: TGCAGCGTTGAACCCCTCTTACCCGGACTCTCGTGGCAGTACTTC.

This clonotype has only a few counts. V gene TRBV7-8 combines with J gene TRBJ1-1, with TRBD1 matching 10 bases. Germline CDR1 and CDR2: SGHVS and FQNEAQ. The CDR3 consists of 16 residues. V was clipped by 5 bases and J by 2 bases; unmatched bases: 8. The CDR3 loop is CASSQGQGYVNTEAFF. The DNA of the CDR3 is TGTGCCAGCAGCCAGGGACAGGGGTATGTTAACACTGAAGCTTTCTTT.

This clonotype was detected a few times. The V call is TRBV24-1, the J call TRBJ2-5; TRBD2 agrees at 10 bases. Trimming at V came to 0 bases and at J to 5 bases, leaving 2 bases not matched to a gene. Germline V gene lookup returns CDR1 KGHDR and CDR2 SFDVKD. This CDR3 region has 15 residues. The CDR3 DNA is TGTGCCACCAGTGATTTGACTAGCGGGGTTGAGACCCAGTACTTC. Its translation is CATSDLTSGVETQYF.

This sequence joins TRBV6-1 and TRBJ2-3, with TRBD2 as a possible D gene (5 bases). This CDR3 contains 15 residues. From germline, CDR1 is MNHNS and CDR2 SASEGT. Trimming removed 5 bases from V and 4 bases from J, with 16 bases in between. CDR3 residues: CASSQDYSRADTQYF. CDR3 DNA sequence: TGTGCCAGCAGTCAAGACTATTCCCGGGCAGATACGCAGTATTTT.

This clonotype appeared many times. This chain connects TRBV12-3 or TRBV12-4 to TRBJ2-4; D not resolved. The CDR3 has 15 residues. V gave up 3 bases and J gave up 0 bases, with 9 bases separating them. Written as DNA, the CDR3 is TGTGCCAGCAGTTTGGACGGTTTAGCCAAAAACATTCAGTACTTC. Its protein is CASSLDGLAKNIQYF.

In DNA form, the CDR3 reads TGCGCCAGCAGCCCGACTCCTACCGAGCAGTACTTC. Its translation: CASSPTPTEQYF. The chain carries TRBV10-2 and TRBJ2-7; D gene ambiguous. Germline V CDR1 and CDR2: WSHSY, SAAADI. The CDR3 runs 12 residues. Trimming took off 6 bases at V and 6 bases at J, with 12 bases between the two ends.

V usage is TRBV15 and J usage is TRBJ1-5; no firm D call. The germline V gene encodes CDR1 LNHNV and CDR2 YYDKDF (reference sequence). This CDR3 has 15 residues. Trimming pared 2 bases from V and 0 bases from J, leaving 8 bases between. The CDR3 spells CATSRRGNSNQPQHF. The CDR3 bases are TGTGCCACCAGCAGACGCGGGAATAGCAATCAGCCCCAGCATTTT.

This rearrangement joins TRBV6-2 or TRBV6-3 to TRBJ2-7, with D uncertain. The germline V and J ends were trimmed by 5 bases and 2 bases, with 7 bases remaining between them. From germline, CDR1 is MNHEY and CDR2 SVGEGT. The CDR3 runs 12 residues. The CDR3 DNA follows: TGTGCCAGCAGTCACTTAACCTACGAGCAGTACTTC. This encodes CASSHLTYEQYF.

This sequence joins TRBV15 and TRBJ2-1; weak D call: TRBD2 (5 bases). The CDR3 has 14 amino acids. Germline values: CDR1 LNHNV, CDR2 YYDKDF (reference sequence). Trimming shortened V by 3 bases and J by 1 base, and 7 bases separated the two germline ends. The CDR3 nucleotides read TGTGCCACCAGCAGCGGGGAATCCTACAATGAGCAGTTCTTC. Translating it yields CATSSGESYNEQFF.

This rearrangement joins TRBV5-1 to TRBJ2-5; 9 bases are a match to TRBD1. The V gene end was trimmed by 4 bases and the J gene end by 1 base; junction bases not matched to a gene: 5. Germline V lookup: CDR1 SGHRS, CDR2 YFSETQ. The CDR3 totals 15 residues. CDR3 protein: CASSRGTGRQETQYF. In DNA, the CDR3 is TGCGCCAGCAGCAGAGGGACAGGGCGCCAAGAGACCCAGTACTTC.

This clonotype came up many times. The CDR3 loop reads CASSEGPIAGKNTGELFF. The CDR3 DNA sequence: TGTGCCAGCAGCGAGGGGCCAATAGCGGGTAAAAACACCGGGGAGCTGTTTTTT. The gene calls are TRBV9 and TRBJ2-2; 7 nucleotides line up with TRBD2. The CDR3 consists of 18 residues. V lost 3 bases and J lost 2; bases outside the gene matches: 13. Germline CDR1 and CDR2: SGDLS and YYNGEE.

This clonotype was seen a handful of times. The genes are TRBV4-1 and TRBJ2-2; perhaps TRBD1 as D (6 bases). Germline-derived CDR1 and CDR2 are MGHRA and YSYEKL. V lost 6 bases to trimming and J lost 1 base, with 15 bases between them. This CDR3 is built from 16 residues. CDR3 amino acids: CASRKLGQRNTGELFF. In nucleotides, the CDR3 is TGCGCCAGCAGGAAGTTAGGACAGCGGAACACCGGGGAGCTGTTTTTT.

The chain combines TRBV20-1 with TRBJ2-5, with 10 bases that match TRBD2. The V segment lost 3 bases and the J segment 3 bases; nucleotides outside the gene matches: 4. The CDR3 sequence is 14 residues long. Germline V CDR1 and CDR2: DFQATT, SNEGSKA (reference sequence). As DNA, the CDR3 is TGCAGTGCTAGTCTAGCGGGAGTAAAAGAGACCCAGTACTTC. Amino acid sequence: CSASLAGVKETQYF.

This clonotype has more than one count but fewer than ten. The rearrangement joins TRBV5-4 to TRBJ1-3, with D possibly TRBD1 on 5 matching bases. V was shortened by 0 bases and J by 3 bases, with 22 bases between the two germline ends. CDR3 length equals 19 residues. Germline values: CDR1 SGHNT, CDR2 YYREEE (reference sequence). The CDR3 here is CASSLEYFTGAPGGNTIYF. The CDR3, as DNA: TGTGCCAGCAGCTTGGAATATTTCACCGGGGCGCCAGGTGGAAACACCATATATTTT.

This chain links TRBV27 with TRBJ2-5; TRBD1 matches 8 bases. The trim removed 6 bases at V and 4 bases at J, leaving 10 bases unmatched. CDR1 and CDR2 from the germline V gene are MNHEY and SMNVEV (reference sequence). This CDR3 has 15 amino acids. CDR3 sequence: CASSLLGQGVETQYF. CDR3 bases: TGTGCCAGCAGCCTTTTAGGACAGGGAGTAGAGACCCAGTACTTC.

This clonotype was seen at least ten times. The chain joins TRBV12-3 or TRBV12-4 to TRBJ2-1; D not resolved. CDR3 length: 12 amino acids. Trimming removed 6 bases at V and 6 bases at J, with 9 bases between. CDR3 sequence: CASSPDRNEQFF. DNA of the CDR3: TGTGCCAGCAGCCCAGACCGCAATGAGCAGTTCTTC.

This clonotype was seen more than once but under ten times. The chain combines TRBV20-1 with TRBJ1-1, with D perhaps TRBD1 (5 bases). This CDR3 has 14 residues. In germline, CDR1 is DFQATT, CDR2 SNEGSKA (reference sequence). The germline V and J ends were trimmed by 3 bases and 0 bases, with 11 bases remaining between them. CDR3 bases: TGCAGTGCTAGCTTGGCCAGGGTGAACACTGAAGCTTTCTTT. Translated: CSASLARVNTEAFF.

This rearrangement joins TRBV19 to TRBJ2-1, with 10 bases lining up with TRBD2. The CDR3 consists of 17 residues. V lost 10 bases to trimming and J lost 0 bases; unmatched junction nucleotides: 12. Germline V gives CDR1 LNHDA, CDR2 SQIVND (reference sequence). This chain's CDR3 is CATSQTSGSSSYNEQFF. CDR3 coding DNA: TGTGCCACCTCGCAGACTAGCGGGTCAAGCTCCTACAATGAGCAGTTCTTC.

This clonotype was recorded many times. The chain employs TRBV3-1 and TRBJ2-7; the D gene is possibly TRBD2 (6 bases). The CDR3 has 15 amino acids. V shed 4 bases and J shed 2 bases, with 15 bases lying between them. Germline assignment: CDR1 LGHDT and CDR2 YNNKEL (reference sequence). CDR3 protein: CASSLSGAGPYEQYF. CDR3 bases: TGTGCCAGCAGCCTTAGCGGCGCAGGACCCTACGAGCAGTACTTC.

V usage is TRBV12-3 or TRBV12-4 and J usage is TRBJ1-2; D is possibly TRBD1 (5 bases). The CDR3 sequence is 15 residues long. V was pared by 1 base and J by 4 bases, with 13 bases between. In DNA form, the CDR3 reads TGTGCCAGCAGTTTAGTGCAGGGTTCCTTCTATGGCTACACCTTC. It encodes CASSLVQGSFYGYTF.

This clonotype has just a few counts. V gene TRBV5-6 combines with J gene TRBJ2-1, with D perhaps matching TRBD1 (6 bases). This CDR3 region has 15 residues. The germline V and J ends were trimmed by 1 base and 2 bases, with 10 bases remaining between them. The germline V gene encodes CDR1 SGHDT and CDR2 YYEEEE. This CDR3 reads CASSLRDTAYNEQFF. CDR3 nucleotide sequence: TGTGCCAGCAGCTTGAGGGACACTGCCTACAATGAGCAGTTCTTC.

This clonotype was recorded many times. The chain is built from TRBV18 and TRBJ2-3; no clear D. CDR1 and CDR2 from the germline V gene are KGHSH and LQKENI. Trimming removed 2 bases at V and 5 bases at J, with 5 bases between. The CDR3 is made up of 12 amino acids. CDR3 protein: CASSPVRDTQYF. In DNA, the CDR3 is TGTGCCAGCTCACCAGTGCGAGATACGCAGTATTTT.

Only a few counts were recorded for this clonotype. The J gene is TRBJ2-3, the V gene TRBV29-1; TRBD2 matches at 9 bases. V lost 7 bases, J lost 2 bases, and 10 bases stayed unmatched. The V gene's germline CDR1 is SQVTM and CDR2 ANQGSEA. The CDR3 has 15 amino acids. Here the CDR3 reads CSAERTSDNTDTQYF. In nucleotides, the CDR3 is TGCAGCGCAGAAAGGACTAGCGACAACACAGATACGCAGTATTTT.

The chain couples TRBV18 to TRBJ2-2; TRBD1 matches at 10 bases. The CDR3 is 16 amino acids. The V gene end was trimmed by 3 bases and the J gene end by 6 bases; junction bases not matched to a gene: 7. CDR1 and CDR2 (germline): KGHSH, LQKENI. The CDR3 is CASSPRTGGESGELFF. The CDR3 nucleotides read TGTGCCAGCTCACCGAGGACAGGGGGAGAGTCCGGGGAGCTGTTTTTT.

V usage is TRBV5-1 and J usage is TRBJ2-2, with 9 bases that match TRBD2. The CDR3 extends over 15 amino acids. Trimming removed 4 bases from V and 4 bases from J; junction bases left unmatched: 5. The V gene's germline CDR1 is SGHRS and CDR2 YFSETQ. The CDR3 bases are TGCGCCAGCAGCAACGGACTAGCGCGCACCGGGGAGCTGTTTTTT. As protein: CASSNGLARTGELFF. The full variable domain, its missing parts supplied by reference TRBV5-1 and TRBJ2-2, is KAGVTQTPRYLIKTRGQQVTLSCSPISGHRSVSWYQQTPGQGLQFLFEYFSETQRNKGNFPGRFSGRQFSNSRSEMNVSTLELGDSALYLCASSNGLARTGELFFGEGSRLTVL.

The V and J genes are TRBV7-7 and TRBJ2-5; 9 bases fit TRBD2. With 1 base clipped from V and 6 bases from J, the junction kept 6 bases outside the gene matches. This CDR3 spans 15 amino acids. Germline assignment: CDR1 SSHAT and CDR2 FNYEAQ (reference sequence). CDR3 DNA sequence: TGTGCCAGCAGCTTAGGGTCGCGGGGGGGGCAGACCCAGTACTTC. Encoded protein: CASSLGSRGGQTQYF.

V is TRBV9 and J is TRBJ2-3; 9 positions agree with TRBD2. Germline lookup yields CDR1 SGDLS and CDR2 YYNGEE. The CDR3 totals 14 residues. V was clipped by 0 bases and J by 5 bases; unmatched bases: 1. In DNA, the CDR3 is TGTGCCAGCAGCGTAGCACTAGCGGGAGATACGCAGTATTTT. Translation: CASSVALAGDTQYF.